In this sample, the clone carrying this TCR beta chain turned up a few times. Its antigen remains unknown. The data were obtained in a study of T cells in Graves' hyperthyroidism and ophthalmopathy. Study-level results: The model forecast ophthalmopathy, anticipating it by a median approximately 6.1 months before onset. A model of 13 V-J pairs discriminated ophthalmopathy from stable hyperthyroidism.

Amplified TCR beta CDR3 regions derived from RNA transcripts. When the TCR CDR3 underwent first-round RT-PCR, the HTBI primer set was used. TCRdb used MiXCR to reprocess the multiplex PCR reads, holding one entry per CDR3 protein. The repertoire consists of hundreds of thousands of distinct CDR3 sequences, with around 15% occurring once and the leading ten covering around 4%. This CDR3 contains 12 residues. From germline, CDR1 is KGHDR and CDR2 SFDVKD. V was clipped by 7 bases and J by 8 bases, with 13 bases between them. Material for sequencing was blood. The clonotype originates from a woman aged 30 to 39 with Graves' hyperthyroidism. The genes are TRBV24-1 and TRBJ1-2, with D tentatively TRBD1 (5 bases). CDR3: CATSTQGLGYTF. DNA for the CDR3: TGTGCCACCAGCACGCAGGGTTTAGGCTACACCTTC.